The 29 T cell receptor beta chains below all came from one sample that was sequenced in a study of T cell responses to AZD1222 COVID-19 vaccine. The assay was immunoSEQ multiplex PCR, and TCRdb's table has in-frame clones only and misses some. The sample contains 55,000 to 85,000 clones, 84% of which appear only once. The sample was peripheral blood, taken on day 0 of AZD1222 vaccination. These receptors originate from an adult in good health.

The genes are TRBV29-1 and TRBJ2-5; weak D call: TRBD1 (6 bases). This CDR3 contains 13 residues. The germline V gene encodes CDR1 SQVTM and CDR2 ANQGSEA. V was pared by 2 bases and J by 4 bases, with 11 bases between. CDR3 DNA: TGCAGCGTTGAAAGACAGGCCGGAGAGACCCAGTACTTC. Translating it yields CSVERQAGETQYF.

The chain employs TRBV4-2 and TRBJ2-6, with TRBD1 identical over 9 bases. Germline V gives CDR1 LGHNA, CDR2 YNFKEQ. The CDR3 is 18 amino acids. The junction had 10 bases not matched to a gene; V was cut back by 5 bases and J by 2 bases. CDR3 protein: CASSSPGQGTAGANVLTF. The CDR3, as DNA: TGTGCCAGCAGCTCCCCGGGACAGGGTACGGCTGGGGCCAACGTCCTGACTTTC.

The genes are TRBV7-9 and TRBJ2-1, with 7 bases fitting TRBD1. Trimming cost V 3 bases and J 8 bases; bases outside gene matches: 4. CDR1 SEHNR and CDR2 FQNEAQ come from the germline V gene (reference sequence). The length of the CDR3 is 13 residues. The chain's CDR3 is CASSFTGADEQFF. The CDR3 DNA follows: TGTGCCAGCAGCTTCACAGGGGCGGATGAGCAGTTCTTC.

V gene TRBV7-6 combines with J gene TRBJ1-4, with D possibly matching TRBD1 (5 bases). V gave up 4 bases and J gave up 8 bases, with 17 bases separating them. Per germline, CDR1 SGHVS and CDR2 FNYEAQ. The CDR3 runs to 15 residues. The CDR3 DNA follows: TGTGCCAGCAGCTGGGGCCAGGGTACCGGGGAAAAACTGTTTTTT. This translates into CASSWGQGTGEKLFF.

The chain joins TRBV4-1 to TRBJ1-6; no firm D call. Germline CDR1 is MGHRA and CDR2 is YSYEKL. With 4 bases removed from V and 9 bases from J, the gap between germline ends came to 19 bases. This CDR3 is 16 amino acids long. CDR3 bases: TGCGCCAGCAGCCGAATTGGGTTGGTAGTGCGTTCACCCCTCCACTTT. Translation: CASSRIGLVVRSPLHF.

J is TRBJ1-1 and V is TRBV19; 9 bases are a match to TRBD1. Germline assignment: CDR1 LNHDA and CDR2 SQIVND (reference sequence). The length of the CDR3 is 15 residues. Trimming at V came to 1 base and at J to 4 bases, leaving 4 bases not matched to a gene. The CDR3 sequence: CASSIGGQGVTEAFF. In DNA, the CDR3 is TGTGCCAGTAGTATAGGGGGACAGGGTGTCACTGAAGCTTTCTTT.

V usage is TRBV18 and J usage is TRBJ2-1; possible D gene TRBD1, 5 bases. Germline V gene lookup returns CDR1 KGHSH and CDR2 LQKENI. The V and J ends lost 2 bases and 7 bases respectively, with 15 bases between them. The CDR3 consists of 15 residues. This CDR3 reads CASSPGEGASNEQFF. The CDR3 nucleotides read TGTGCCAGCTCACCAGGGGAAGGGGCGTCGAATGAGCAGTTCTTC. The full variable domain, completed using reference TRBV18 and TRBJ2-1, is NAGVMQNPRHLVRRRGQEARLRCSPMKGHSHVYWYRQLPEEGLKFMVYLQKENIIDESGMPKERFSAEFPKEGPSILRIQQVVRGDSAAYFCASSPGEGASNEQFFGPGTRLTVL.

V gene TRBV11-2 combines with J gene TRBJ1-2, with D maybe TRBD1 (5 bases). V lost 1 base, J lost 4 bases, and 10 bases lay in between. The germline CDR1 and CDR2 sequences are SGHAT and FQNNGV. The CDR3 has 14 amino acids. The CDR3 is CASSLVDSGYGYTF. Here the CDR3 DNA reads TGTGCCAGCAGCTTAGTCGACAGCGGCTATGGCTACACCTTC.

The V gene is TRBV9, the J gene TRBJ1-3, with D possibly matching TRBD1 (5 bases). Per germline, CDR1 SGDLS and CDR2 YYNGEE. This CDR3 has 17 residues. V dropped 4 bases and J dropped 0 bases, with 17 bases sitting between them. As DNA, the CDR3 is TGTGCCAGCAGCCCAGAGGGACGCCCGAGCTCTGGAAACACCATATATTTT. Protein: CASSPEGRPSSGNTIYF.

The chain joins TRBV4-2 to TRBJ2-3; D gene unclear. The germline V gene has CDR1 LGHNA and CDR2 YNFKEQ. V lost 4 bases and J 2 bases, leaving 16 bases between the germline ends. This CDR3 spans 16 amino acids. CDR3 nucleotide sequence: TGTGCCAGCAGCCGGCGGACCACTCGACTCACAGATACGCAGTATTTT. Encoded protein: CASSRRTTRLTDTQYF.

This clone showed up just a few times. The chain couples TRBV12-3 or TRBV12-4 to TRBJ1-6; 7 nucleotides agree with TRBD1. The V gene end was trimmed by 5 bases and the J gene end by 9 bases; junction bases not matched to a gene: 4. The CDR3 is 13 residues long. DNA for the CDR3: TGTGCCAGCAGTCGACAGGGAACTTCACCCCTCCACTTT. This codes for CASSRQGTSPLHF.

In its sample, this clone was seen once. The chain couples TRBV2 to TRBJ1-1; D ambiguous. V was trimmed by 1 base and J by 5 bases, leaving 8 bases between them. This CDR3 has 13 residues. Germline lookup yields CDR1 SNHLY and CDR2 FYNNEI. This CDR3 reads CASSEDGRTEAFF. The DNA for the CDR3 is TGTGCCAGCAGTGAAGACGGGCGGACTGAAGCTTTCTTT.

This sequence joins TRBV6-2 or TRBV6-3 and TRBJ1-1, with TRBD1 identical over 7 bases. The CDR3 spans 15 residues. J lost 1 base, V lost 4 bases, and 6 bases had no gene match. Germline loops: CDR1 MNHEY, CDR2 SVGEGT. The CDR3 is CASSSPGQPNTEAFF. CDR3 DNA: TGTGCCAGCAGTTCACCGGGACAGCCGAACACTGAAGCTTTCTTT.

As regards this clone: This sample includes further DNA sequences coding for the same CDR3. The rearrangement links TRBV30 to TRBJ2-3; D call uncertain. The CDR3 runs 11 residues. Trimming shortened V by 5 bases and J by 4 bases, and 7 bases separated the two germline ends. Germline lookup yields CDR1 GTSNPN and CDR2 SVGIG (reference sequence). CDR3: CAWSPADTQYF. The CDR3 DNA reads as TGTGCCTGGTCACCAGCAGATACGCAGTATTTT.

This clone was detected only once. This chain joins TRBV28 and TRBJ2-3; TRBD1 agrees at 8 bases. Unmatched junction bases numbered 12, after V lost 7 bases and J lost 3 bases. The CDR3 runs to 16 residues. Germline loops: CDR1 MDHEN, CDR2 SYDVKM. In DNA form, the CDR3 reads TGTGCCAGCAACGCCCGGCAGGGGGCGAGGACAGATACGCAGTATTTT. Translated: CASNARQGARTDTQYF.

The gene calls are TRBV28 and TRBJ1-5, with 7 bases fitting TRBD1. The germline V gene has CDR1 MDHEN and CDR2 SYDVKM. The CDR3 covers 14 residues. V shed 8 bases and J 7 bases; nucleotides not matched to a gene: 11. The CDR3 protein is CASEGGGRSQPQHF. DNA for the CDR3: TGTGCCAGCGAGGGAGGGGGCCGCAGCCAGCCCCAGCATTTT.

The CDR3, as DNA: TGCGCCAGCAGCCGTGACAGCGTTGGGGCGTTTTATTCACCCCTCCACTTT. This codes for CASSRDSVGAFYSPLHF. The chain carries TRBV10-2 and TRBJ1-6; D possibly corresponds to TRBD1 (5 bases). The CDR3 has 17 amino acids. With 6 bases removed from V and 8 bases from J, the gap between germline ends came to 23 bases. Germline loops: CDR1 WSHSY, CDR2 SAAADI.

The V call is TRBV6-2 or TRBV6-3, the J call TRBJ2-1, with D perhaps matching TRBD2 (5 bases). With 4 bases removed from V and 8 bases from J, the gap between germline ends came to 12 bases. Germline-derived CDR1 and CDR2 are MNHEY and SVGEGT. The CDR3 runs 13 residues. CDR3 bases: TGTGCCAGCAGTTCCCTAGGGCGGGATGAGCAGTTCTTC. As protein: CASSSLGRDEQFF.

This chain joins TRBV11-2 and TRBJ2-3, with D tentatively TRBD1 or TRBD2 (6 bases each). V shed 4 bases and J shed 2 bases, with 16 bases lying between them. The CDR3 consists of 16 residues. Germline CDR1 SGHAT, CDR2 FQNNGV. The CDR3 here is CASSSLGGAITDTQYF. The DNA of the CDR3 is TGTGCCAGCAGCTCCCTGGGGGGCGCCATCACAGATACGCAGTATTTT.

This clone has just a few counts. The chain couples TRBV30 to TRBJ2-3, with a possible D match to TRBD1 (6 bases). CDR3 length: 14 residues. Germline-derived CDR1 and CDR2 are GTSNPN and SVGIG (reference sequence). V was clipped by 2 bases and J by 3 bases, with 12 bases between them. The CDR3 region has the DNA TGTGCCTGGAGTTCACTAGGGGGAACAGATACGCAGTATTTT. Translating gives CAWSSLGGTDTQYF.

The chain links TRBV19 to TRBJ2-1, with 10 bases lining up with TRBD2. The CDR3 spans 15 residues. Unmatched junction bases numbered 2, after V lost 3 bases and J lost 3 bases. CDR1 is LNHDA, CDR2 SQIVND, per germline (reference sequence). CDR3 in DNA: TGTGCCAGTAGTATCAGCGGGGGGGTCTACAATGAGCAGTTCTTC. It translates to CASSISGGVYNEQFF.

The rearrangement links TRBV4-2 to TRBJ1-1; D remains unclear. This CDR3 is 16 amino acids long. Germline V lookup: CDR1 LGHNA, CDR2 YNFKEQ. V lost 0 bases, J lost 5 bases, and 16 bases lay in between. The CDR3 sequence is CASSQEVRVGGTEAFF. CDR3 DNA: TGTGCCAGCAGCCAAGAAGTAAGGGTAGGAGGGACTGAAGCTTTCTTT.

The count of this clone is one. The rearrangement uses TRBV6-1 and TRBJ2-7; D is uncertain. The V gene lost 1 base and the J gene lost 4 bases, with 2 bases spanning the gap. Germline V gives CDR1 MNHNS, CDR2 SASEGT. This CDR3 contains 11 residues. This CDR3 is CASSEGYEQYF. In nucleotides, the CDR3 is TGTGCCAGCAGTGAAGGTTACGAGCAGTACTTC.

This clone was detected a few times. The chain carries TRBV6-5 and TRBJ1-5, with D hard to call. Germline-derived CDR1 and CDR2 are MNHEY and SVGAGI. Between the trimmed V and J ends, which lost 5 bases and 0 bases, there was a span of 5 bases. CDR3 length: 13 residues. The CDR3 sequence: CASSNNSNQPQHF. The DNA for the CDR3 is TGTGCCAGCAGTAACAATAGCAATCAGCCCCAGCATTTT.

This clone occurred once. CDR3 in amino acids: CASSLPSGGAHEQYF. The CDR3 coding sequence is TGTGCCAGCAGCTTACCTAGCGGGGGGGCCCACGAGCAGTACTTC. The chain employs TRBV5-4 and TRBJ2-7, with 12 bases identical to TRBD2. From germline, CDR1 is SGHNT and CDR2 YYREEE (reference sequence). This CDR3 has 15 residues. The junction had 5 bases not matched to a gene; V was cut back by 2 bases and J by 5 bases.

V is TRBV5-6 and J is TRBJ1-5; D remains ambiguous. Germline loops: CDR1 SGHDT, CDR2 YYEEEE. The CDR3 is made up of 14 amino acids. The ends were cut back, 1 base at V and 8 bases at J, with 13 bases in the middle. DNA for the CDR3: TGTGCCAGCAGCTTGTTACGTGCTCCTGAGCCCCAGCATTTT. As protein: CASSLLRAPEPQHF. Combining the CDR3 with reference TRBV5-6 and TRBJ1-5 gives the whole variable domain DAGVTQSPTHLIKTRGQQVTLRCSPKSGHDTVSWYQQALGQGPQFIFQYYEEEERQRGNFPDRFSGHQFPNYSSELNVNALLLGDSALYLCASSLLRAPEPQHFGDGTRLSIL.

The chain joins TRBV6-6 to TRBJ1-3; 8 nucleotides line up with TRBD1. V dropped 2 bases and J dropped 4; count of bases not matched to a gene: 7. Germline loops: CDR1 MNHNY, CDR2 SVGAGI (reference sequence). This CDR3 region has 16 residues. Here the CDR3 reads CASSYAPRGPGNTIYF. Written as DNA, the CDR3 is TGTGCCAGCAGTTACGCTCCCAGGGGGCCAGGAAACACCATATATTTT.

The chain combines TRBV5-1 with TRBJ2-1; tentatively, D is TRBD2 (6 bases). The CDR3 contains 15 residues. Per the germline V gene, CDR1 is SGHRS and CDR2 is YFSETQ. Trimming stripped 0 bases from V and 4 bases from J, with 11 bases between. CDR3 amino acids: CASSLATGGYNEQFF. CDR3 coding DNA: TGCGCCAGCAGCTTGGCTACTGGAGGGTACAATGAGCAGTTCTTC.

This chain connects TRBV11-1 to TRBJ2-1, with 9 bases aligning to TRBD1. The trim removed 5 bases at V and 6 bases at J, leaving 8 bases unmatched. Germline V lookup: CDR1 SGHAT, CDR2 FQDESV (reference sequence). The CDR3 loop spans 15 amino acids. This chain's CDR3 is CASSLGTGILNEQFF. Written as DNA, the CDR3 is TGTGCCAGCAGCCTCGGGACAGGGATTCTCAATGAGCAGTTCTTC.